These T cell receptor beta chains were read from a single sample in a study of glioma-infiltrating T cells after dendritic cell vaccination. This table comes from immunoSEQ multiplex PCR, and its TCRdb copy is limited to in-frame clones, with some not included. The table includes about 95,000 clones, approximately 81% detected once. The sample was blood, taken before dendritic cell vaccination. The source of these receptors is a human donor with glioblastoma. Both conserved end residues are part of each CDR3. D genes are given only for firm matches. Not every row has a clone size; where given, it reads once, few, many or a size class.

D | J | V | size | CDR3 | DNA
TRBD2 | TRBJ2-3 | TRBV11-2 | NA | CASSRRTSRNTQYF | TGTGCCAGCAGCCGCCGGACTAGCAGGAATACGCAGTATTTT
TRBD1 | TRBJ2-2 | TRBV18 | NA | CASSRDRNTGELFF | TGTGCCAGCTCACGGGACAGGAACACCGGGGAGCTGTTTTTT
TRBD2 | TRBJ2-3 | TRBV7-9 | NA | CASTPRLAETDTQYF | TGTGCCAGCACCCCCCGACTAGCGGAGACAGATACGCAGTATTTT
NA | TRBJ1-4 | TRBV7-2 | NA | CASRQGPTNEKLFF | TGTGCCAGCCGCCAGGGTCCAACTAATGAAAAACTGTTTTTT
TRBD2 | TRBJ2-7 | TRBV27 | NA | CASSLVAGVPEQYF | TGTGCCAGCAGTTTGGTAGCGGGCGTCCCCGAGCAGTACTTC
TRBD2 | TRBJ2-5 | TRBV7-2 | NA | CASSLGLAGDEKTQYF | TGTGCCAGCAGCTTAGGACTAGCGGGAGACGAAAAGACCCAGTACTTC
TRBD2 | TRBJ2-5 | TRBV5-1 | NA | CASSETSGVAETQYF | TGCGCCAGCAGTGAGACTAGCGGGGTTGCGGAGACCCAGTACTTC
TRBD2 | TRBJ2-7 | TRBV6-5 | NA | CASSYGGEKYEQYF | TGTGCCAGCAGTTACGGGGGGGAGAAGTACGAGCAGTACTTC
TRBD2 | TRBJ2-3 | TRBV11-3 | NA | CASSSLAGGTDTQYF | TGTGCCAGCAGCTCCCTAGCGGGAGGCACAGATACGCAGTATTTT
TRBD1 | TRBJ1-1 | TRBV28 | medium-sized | CASSSAGTGFTFF | TGTGCCAGCAGCTCCGCCGGGACAGGGTTTACTTTCTTT
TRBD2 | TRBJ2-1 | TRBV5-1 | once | CASSFEGTSGSLFNEQFF | TGCGCCAGCAGCTTCGAAGGGACTAGCGGGAGCCTCTTCAATGAGCAGTTCTTC
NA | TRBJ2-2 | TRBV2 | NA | CASRYQDTGELFF | TGTGCCAGCAGGTACCAGGACACCGGGGAGCTGTTTTTT
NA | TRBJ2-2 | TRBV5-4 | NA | CASSSGTLNTGELFF | TGTGCCAGCAGTTCCGGGACACTGAACACCGGGGAGCTGTTTTTT
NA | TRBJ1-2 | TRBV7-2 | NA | CASSLAGDNGYTF | TGTGCCAGCAGCTTAGCGGGGGACAATGGCTACACCTTC
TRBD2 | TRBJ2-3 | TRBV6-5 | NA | CASSLASGSSTDTQYF | TGTGCCAGCAGTTTGGCTAGCGGGTCTAGCACAGATACGCAGTATTTT
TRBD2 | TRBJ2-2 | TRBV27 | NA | CASSSRTSGVGELFF | TGTGCCAGCAGTTCTCGGACTAGCGGGGTCGGGGAGCTGTTTTTT
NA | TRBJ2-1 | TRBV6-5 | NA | CASHGYNEQFF | TGTGCCAGCCACGGCTACAATGAGCAGTTCTTC
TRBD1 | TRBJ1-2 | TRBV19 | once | CASKGQGAAIYGYTF | TGTGCCAGTAAGGGGCAGGGGGCCGCTATATATGGCTACACCTTC
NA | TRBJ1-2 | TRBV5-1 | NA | CASSLVAQGHGYTF | TGCGCCAGCAGCTTGGTCGCACAGGGACATGGCTACACCTTC
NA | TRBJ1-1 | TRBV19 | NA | CASRQGRNTEAFF | TGTGCCAGTAGACAGGGAAGGAACACTGAAGCTTTCTTT
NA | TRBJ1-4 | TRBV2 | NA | CASSVVTANEKLFF | TGTGCCAGCAGTGTTGTCACGGCTAATGAAAAACTGTTTTTT
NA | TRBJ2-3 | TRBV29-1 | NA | CSVDPATGYTDTQYF | TGCAGCGTCGACCCCGCAACAGGATACACAGATACGCAGTATTTT
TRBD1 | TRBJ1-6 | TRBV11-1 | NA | CASSLSGTGGYSPLHF | TGTGCCAGCAGCTTATCCGGGACAGGGGGCTATTCACCCCTCCACTTT
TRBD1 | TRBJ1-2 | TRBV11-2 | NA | CASSFQMTGYDGYTF | TGTGCCAGCAGCTTCCAAATGACAGGGTATGATGGCTACACCTTC
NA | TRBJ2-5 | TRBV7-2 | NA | CASSFARGQETQYF | TGTGCCAGCAGCTTCGCACGGGGCCAAGAGACCCAGTACTTC
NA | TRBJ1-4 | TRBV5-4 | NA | CASSLESGGSQGEKLFF | TGTGCCAGCAGCTTGGAATCCGGCGGGTCTCAAGGGGAAAAACTGTTTTTT
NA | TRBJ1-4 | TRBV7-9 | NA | CASSLIQGEKLFF | TGTGCCAGCAGCTTAATCCAGGGTGAAAAACTGTTTTTT
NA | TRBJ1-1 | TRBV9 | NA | CASSPNARGDTEAFF | TGTGCCAGCAGCCCTAACGCCAGGGGAGACACTGAAGCTTTCTTT
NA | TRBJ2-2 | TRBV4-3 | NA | CASSPSLATANTGELFF | TGCGCCAGCAGCCCCTCCCTAGCGACTGCGAACACCGGGGAGCTGTTTTTT
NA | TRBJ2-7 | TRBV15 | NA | CATSRDGASLGEQYF | TGTGCCACCAGCAGAGATGGGGCCAGTCTAGGCGAGCAGTACTTC
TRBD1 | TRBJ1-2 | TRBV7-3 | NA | CASSPDRNYGYTF | TGTGCCAGCAGCCCGGACAGGAACTATGGCTACACCTTC
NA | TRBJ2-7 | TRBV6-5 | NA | CASSYRRSHEQYF | TGTGCCAGCAGTTACAGGCGGAGCCACGAGCAGTACTTC
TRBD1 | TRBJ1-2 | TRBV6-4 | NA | CASSPDRDYGYTF | TGTGCCAGCAGTCCTGACAGGGATTATGGCTACACCTTC
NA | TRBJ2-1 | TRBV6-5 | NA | CASSYRPAGDNEQFF | TGTGCCAGCAGTTACCGCCCCGCAGGTGACAATGAGCAGTTCTTC
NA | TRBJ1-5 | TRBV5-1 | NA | CASSLDGVDQPQHF | TGCGCCAGCAGCTTGGACGGGGTTGATCAGCCCCAGCATTTT
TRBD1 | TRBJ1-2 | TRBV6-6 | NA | CASSPGQGRVYGYTF | TGTGCCAGCAGCCCTGGACAGGGGCGGGTCTATGGCTACACCTTC
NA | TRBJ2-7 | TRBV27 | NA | CASRTSTQGTYEQYF | TGTGCCAGCAGGACTAGCACTCAGGGGACCTACGAGCAGTACTTC
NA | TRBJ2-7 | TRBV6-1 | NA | CASSEGGTGNEQYF | TGTGCCAGCAGTGAAGGGGGAACAGGGAACGAGCAGTACTTC
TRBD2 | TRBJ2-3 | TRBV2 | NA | CASMAGGVDTQYF | TGTGCCAGCATGGCGGGAGGGGTTGATACGCAGTATTTT
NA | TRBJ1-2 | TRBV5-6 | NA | CASSWGSPSNYGYTF | TGTGCCAGCAGCTGGGGCAGCCCCTCTAACTATGGCTACACCTTC
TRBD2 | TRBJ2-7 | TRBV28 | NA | CASSPAGLADYEQYF | TGTGCCAGCAGTCCCGCGGGACTAGCAGACTACGAGCAGTACTTC
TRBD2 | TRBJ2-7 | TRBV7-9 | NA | CASSSGLAGTYEQYF | TGTGCCAGCAGCAGTGGACTAGCGGGAACCTACGAGCAGTACTTC
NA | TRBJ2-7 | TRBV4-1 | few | CASSLSGGRGYEQYF | TGCGCCAGCAGCCTCTCCGGAGGCAGGGGCTACGAGCAGTACTTC
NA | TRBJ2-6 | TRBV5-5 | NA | CASSQLGALSGANVLTF | TGTGCCAGCAGCCAACTAGGAGCCCTATCTGGGGCCAACGTCCTGACTTTC
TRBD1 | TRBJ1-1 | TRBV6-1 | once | CASSFGQGDAEAFF | TGTGCCAGCAGTTTCGGACAGGGGGACGCTGAAGCTTTCTTT
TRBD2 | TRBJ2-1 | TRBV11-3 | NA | CASSLEREFNEQFF | TGTGCCAGCAGCTTAGAGCGGGAGTTTAATGAGCAGTTCTTC
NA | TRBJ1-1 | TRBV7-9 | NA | CASSLRVGAEAFF | TGTGCCAGCAGCTTAAGGGTAGGGGCTGAAGCTTTCTTT
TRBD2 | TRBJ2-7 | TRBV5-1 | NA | CASSLAASGGYSYEQYF | TGCGCCAGCAGCTTGGCTGCTAGCGGGGGATACTCCTACGAGCAGTACTTC
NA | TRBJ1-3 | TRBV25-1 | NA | CASSEYRLLSGNTIYF | TGTGCCAGCAGTGAATATAGACTGCTCTCTGGAAACACCATATATTTT
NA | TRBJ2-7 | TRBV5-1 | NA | CASSSGQNTYEQYF | TGCGCCAGCAGCTCAGGACAGAACACCTACGAGCAGTACTTC
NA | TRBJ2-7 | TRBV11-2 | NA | CASSLSGTRVEQYF | TGTGCCAGCAGCCTCTCCGGGACACGGGTCGAGCAGTACTTC
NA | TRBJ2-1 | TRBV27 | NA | CASRRTASSYNEQFF | TGTGCCAGCAGGCGGACTGCAAGCTCCTACAATGAGCAGTTCTTC
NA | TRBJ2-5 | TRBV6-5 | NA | CASSYSAGLKTQYF | TGTGCCAGCAGTTACTCGGCAGGGTTGAAGACCCAGTACTTC
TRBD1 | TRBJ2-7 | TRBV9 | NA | CASSVVGTGGAQYF | TGTGCCAGCAGCGTAGTGGGGACAGGGGGCGCGCAGTACTTC
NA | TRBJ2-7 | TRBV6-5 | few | CASGGGLYEQYF | TGTGCCAGCGGGGGGGGGCTCTACGAGCAGTACTTC
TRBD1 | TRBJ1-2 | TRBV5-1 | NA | CASSFSGDRAGYTF | TGCGCCAGCAGCTTCTCGGGAGACAGGGCTGGCTACACCTTC
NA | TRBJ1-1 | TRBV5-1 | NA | CASSLSTDKNTEAFF | TGCGCCAGCAGCTTGTCTACAGACAAGAACACTGAAGCTTTCTTT